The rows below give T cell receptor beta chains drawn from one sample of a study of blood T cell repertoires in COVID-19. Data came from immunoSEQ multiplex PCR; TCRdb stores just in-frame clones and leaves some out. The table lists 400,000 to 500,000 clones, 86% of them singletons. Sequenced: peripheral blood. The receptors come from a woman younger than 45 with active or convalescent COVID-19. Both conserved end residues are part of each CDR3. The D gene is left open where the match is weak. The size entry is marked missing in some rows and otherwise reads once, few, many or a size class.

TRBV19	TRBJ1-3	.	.	TGTGCCAGTAGTACCACAGGGACAACTGGAAACACCATATATTTT	CASSTTGTTGNTIYF
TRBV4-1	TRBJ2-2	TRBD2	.	TGCGCCAGCAGCCAAATAGCGGGGGGGCCCACCGGGGAGCTGTTTTTT	CASSQIAGGPTGELFF
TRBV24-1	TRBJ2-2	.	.	TGTGCCACCAGTGAGGCCGGGGTCTCTGGATACGGGGAGCTGTTTTTT	CATSEAGVSGYGELFF
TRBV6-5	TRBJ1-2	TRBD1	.	TGTGCCAGCAGTCAGGGACAGGAGGTTTACGGCTACACCTTC	CASSQGQEVYGYTF
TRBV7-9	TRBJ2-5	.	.	TGTGCCAGCAGCTTATACCAGGGTCCCCAAGAGACCCAGTACTTC	CASSLYQGPQETQYF
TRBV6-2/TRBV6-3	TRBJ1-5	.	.	TGTGCCAGCAGCCCCAGGGGATCGGGCAATCAGCCCCAGCATTTT	CASSPRGSGNQPQHF
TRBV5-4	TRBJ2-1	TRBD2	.	TGTGCCAGCAGCTTGGTAGCGGGAGGCCCCTACAATGAGCAGTTCTTC	CASSLVAGGPYNEQFF
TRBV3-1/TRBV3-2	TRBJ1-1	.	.	TGTGCCAGCAGCCAAGGACAGGTTATTCCGAACACTGAAGCTTTCTTT	CASSQGQVIPNTEAFF
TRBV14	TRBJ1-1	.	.	TGTGCCAGCAGCCTTTCGGGGAACACTGAAGCTTTCTTT	CASSLSGNTEAFF
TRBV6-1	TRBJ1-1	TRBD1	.	TGTGCCAGCAGTGCGGACAGGGGGCCCCTGGGCACTGAAGCTTTCTTT	CASSADRGPLGTEAFF
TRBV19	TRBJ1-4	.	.	TGTGCCAGTAGCACGCCAGGGTCTGAAAGTGAAAAACTGTTTTTT	CASSTPGSESEKLFF
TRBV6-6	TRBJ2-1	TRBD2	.	TGTGCCAGCAGATCCGGACTAGCGGGACATGAGCAGTTCTTC	CASRSGLAGHEQFF
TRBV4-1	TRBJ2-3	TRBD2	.	TGCGCCAGCAGCCACCGTGCTCGGGAGGGGGGACTCACAGATACGCAGTATTTT	CASSHRAREGGLTDTQYF
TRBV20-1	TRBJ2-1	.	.	TGCAGTGCAAGTCGGGGACACAGTAACAATGAGCAGTTCTTC	CSASRGHSNNEQFF
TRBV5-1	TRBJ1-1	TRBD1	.	TGCGCCAGCAGCCCCGAGGGTGCCACAGGGGGCGGGAAGAACACTGAAGCTTTCTTT	CASSPEGATGGGKNTEAFF
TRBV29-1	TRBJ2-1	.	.	TGCAGCGTTGAAGGGCCCGGGAGTTTATGGGATGAGCAGTTCTTC	CSVEGPGSLWDEQFF
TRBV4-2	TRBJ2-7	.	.	TGTGCCAGCAGCCAGACCGGGGGTTACGAGCAGTACTTC	CASSQTGGYEQYF
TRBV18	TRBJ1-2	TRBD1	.	TGTGCCAGCTCACCTGGACAGGCCAATGGCTACACCTTC	CASSPGQANGYTF
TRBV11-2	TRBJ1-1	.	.	TGTGCCAGCAGCGGCCGGGGGGGGGTATTTACTGAAGCTTTCTTT	CASSGRGGVFTEAFF
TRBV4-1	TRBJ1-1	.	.	TGCGCCAGCAGCCAAGTATTCGGCTCGGGGGGTGAAGCTTTCTTT	CASSQVFGSGGEAFF
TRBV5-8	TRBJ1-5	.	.	TGTGCCAGCAGCTCTGCGGGGAGTTATAGCAATCAGCCCCAGCATTTT	CASSSAGSYSNQPQHF
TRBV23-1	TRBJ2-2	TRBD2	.	TGCGCCAGCAGTCGAGGTGGGTTAGCGGGAGATAGGAACACCGGGGAGCTGTTTTTT	CASSRGGLAGDRNTGELFF
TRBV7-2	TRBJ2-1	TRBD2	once	TGTGCCAGCAGCTCGCTCCCTCCGGCGGGAGGGTACAATGAGCAGTTCTTC	CASSSLPPAGGYNEQFF
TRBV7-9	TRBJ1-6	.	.	TGTGCCAGCAGCCCGTCACAGGGTAATAATTCACCCCTCCACTTT	CASSPSQGNNSPLHF
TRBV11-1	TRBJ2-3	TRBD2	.	TGTGCCAGCAGCGTAAGACTAGCGGAGTACACAGATACGCAGTATTTT	CASSVRLAEYTDTQYF
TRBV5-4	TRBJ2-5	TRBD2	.	TGTGCCAGCAGAAGAGCGGGGCTGACGGGGACCCAGTACTTC	CASRRAGLTGTQYF
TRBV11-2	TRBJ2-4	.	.	TGTGCCAGCAGCTTAGTTGGCCAGGGGAATCAGTACTTC	CASSLVGQGNQYF
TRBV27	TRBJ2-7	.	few	TGTGCCAGCAGTTTTATGGAGAGCGCCTACGAGCAGTACTTC	CASSFMESAYEQYF